The entry that follows covers one TCR beta chain sequence. The antigen remains unidentified. Clones were sequenced by immunoSEQ multiplex PCR, and TCRdb holds only the in-frame ones, with some missing. The sample records about 400,000 clones, around 91% being singletons. CDR1 and CDR2 (germline): LNHDA, SQIVND (reference sequence). V was pared by 5 bases and J by 3 bases, with 11 bases of the junction left unmatched. This CDR3 region has 16 residues. The sample comes from a study of Ad26.COV2.S vaccination and SARS-CoV-2 variants. About the research overall: Doses of Ad26.COV2.S were injected into muscle once or twice, 56 days apart. Study-level points and caveats: The authors reported substantial breadth in spike-specific CD8+ and CD4+ T cell responses after vaccination.

The treatment: around 19 received Ad26.COV2.S at low or high dose, single or two shots; 5 received placebo; per-sample allocation not given. Sampling was performed 63 days after the first vaccine or placebo injection. Wuhan-strain spike was delivered by a replication-incompetent Ad26 vector. The input for sequencing was peripheral blood, taken in a trial of Ad26.COV2.S vaccine versus placebo. The chain combines TRBV19 with TRBJ2-7; 9 bases agree with TRBD1. This receptor was identified in a person aged 18-60 years who received the Ad26.COV2.S COVID-19 vaccine or a placebo. The CDR3 loop reads CASSSQDRGVGYEQYF. CDR3 DNA sequence: TGTGCCAGTAGTTCGCAAGACAGGGGGGTAGGCTACGAGCAGTACTTC.